Each of the 5 T cell receptor beta chains below was sequenced from the same sample in a study of OX40 agonist ivuxolimab in advanced cancers. Sequencing used immunoSEQ multiplex PCR; TCRdb keeps in-frame clones, though not all of them. The table has under 45,000 clones, roughly 84% seen once; the top ten hold approximately 2%. This material consisted of CD4+ or CD8+ T cells sorted from blood, taken in a trial of the OX40 agonist ivuxolimab. The receptors stem from an adult with an advanced solid tumor such as melanoma, head and neck, liver or kidney cancer.

The V and J genes are TRBV9 and TRBJ2-5; D is perhaps TRBD1 or TRBD2 (6 bases each). V gave up 0 bases and J gave up 5 bases, with 11 bases separating them. CDR1 and CDR2 (germline): SGDLS, YYNGEE. This CDR3 region has 14 residues. CDR3: CASSVARGRETQYF. CDR3 DNA: TGTGCCAGCAGCGTAGCTCGGGGGCGGGAGACCCAGTACTTC. Full variable domain (rest looked up from reference TRBV9 and TRBJ2-5): DSGVTQTPKHLITATGQRVTLRCSPRSGDLSVYWYQQSLDQGLQFLIQYYNGEERAKGNILERFSAQQFPDLHSELNLSSLELGDSALYFCASSVARGRETQYFGPGTRLLVL.

The chain couples TRBV4-1 to TRBJ2-6; no definite D call. In germline, CDR1 is MGHRA, CDR2 YSYEKL. The CDR3 sequence is 15 residues long. V shed 0 bases and J shed 0 bases, with 3 bases lying between them. Here the CDR3 reads CASSQDNSGANVLTF. Written as DNA, the CDR3 is TGCGCCAGCAGCCAAGATAACTCTGGGGCCAACGTCCTGACTTTC.

The chain uses TRBV18 and TRBJ1-1; maybe TRBD1 (5 bases). This CDR3 is 15 amino acids long. CDR1 and CDR2 from the germline V gene are KGHSH and LQKENI. Trimming shortened V by 2 bases and J by 0 bases, and 10 bases separated the two germline ends. CDR3 loop: CASSPGAGLNTEAFF. In DNA form, the CDR3 reads TGTGCCAGCTCACCAGGGGCAGGGTTGAACACTGAAGCTTTCTTT. Combining the CDR3 with reference TRBV18 and TRBJ1-1 gives the whole variable domain NAGVMQNPRHLVRRRGQEARLRCSPMKGHSHVYWYRQLPEEGLKFMVYLQKENIIDESGMPKERFSAEFPKEGPSILRIQQVVRGDSAAYFCASSPGAGLNTEAFFGQGTRLTVV.

The V and J genes are TRBV7-9 and TRBJ1-2; the D is unclear. This CDR3 comprises 14 residues. Looked up from germline, CDR1 is SEHNR and CDR2 is FQNEAQ (reference sequence). Between the trimmed V and J ends, which lost 5 bases and 5 bases, there was a span of 15 bases. CDR3 nucleotides: TGTGCCAGCAGCGCTCGAGAAAGCCATTATGGCTACACCTTC. It specifies CASSARESHYGYTF.

The J gene is TRBJ2-2, the V gene TRBV5-6, with TRBD1 matching over 11 bases. V trimming: 4 bases; J trimming: 3 bases; junction bases outside the gene matches: 8. There are 17 residues in the CDR3. Germline lookup yields CDR1 SGHDT and CDR2 YYEEEE. CDR3 in amino acids: CASSLGQGVLYTGELFF. CDR3 sequence (DNA): TGTGCCAGCAGCCTGGGACAGGGGGTATTGTACACCGGGGAGCTGTTTTTT.